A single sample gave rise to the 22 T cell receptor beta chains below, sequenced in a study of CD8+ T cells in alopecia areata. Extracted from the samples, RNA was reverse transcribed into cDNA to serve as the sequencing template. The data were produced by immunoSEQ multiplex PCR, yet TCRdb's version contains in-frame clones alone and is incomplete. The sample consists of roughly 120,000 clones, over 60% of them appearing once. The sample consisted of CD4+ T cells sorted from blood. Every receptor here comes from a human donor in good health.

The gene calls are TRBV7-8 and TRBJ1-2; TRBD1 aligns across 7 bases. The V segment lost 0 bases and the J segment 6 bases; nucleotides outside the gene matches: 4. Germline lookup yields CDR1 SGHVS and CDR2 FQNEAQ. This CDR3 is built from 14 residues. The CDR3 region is CASSLAPRGNGYTF. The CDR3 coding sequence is TGTGCCAGCAGCTTAGCTCCCAGGGGGAATGGCTACACCTTC.

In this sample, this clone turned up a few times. CDR3 sequence: CASSLGQGVRYEQYF. As DNA, the CDR3 is TGCGCCAGCAGCTTGGGGCAGGGGGTGCGATACGAGCAGTACTTC. The rearrangement uses TRBV5-1 and TRBJ2-7, with TRBD1 matching over 7 bases. Germline CDR1 reads SGHRS; CDR2 reads YFSETQ. After removal of 0 bases from V and 4 bases from J, the junction contained 7 bases not matched to a gene. The CDR3 runs 15 residues.

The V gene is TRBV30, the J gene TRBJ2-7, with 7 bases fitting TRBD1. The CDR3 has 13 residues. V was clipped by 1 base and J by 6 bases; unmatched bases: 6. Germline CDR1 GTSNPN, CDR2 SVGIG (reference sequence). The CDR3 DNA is TGTGCCTGGAGTGGGGGACAGCCGGGCGAGCAGTACTTC. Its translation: CAWSGGQPGEQYF.

The CDR3 sequence is CSSGLGETQYF. The CDR3 region has the DNA TGCAGCTCCGGACTGGGGGAGACCCAGTACTTC. The rearrangement joins TRBV29-1 to TRBJ2-5; TRBD2 is a possible D gene (5 bases). The CDR3 is made up of 11 amino acids. Germline CDR1 and CDR2: SQVTM and ANQGSEA. Trimming cost V 8 bases and J 5 bases, with 12 bases left between them.

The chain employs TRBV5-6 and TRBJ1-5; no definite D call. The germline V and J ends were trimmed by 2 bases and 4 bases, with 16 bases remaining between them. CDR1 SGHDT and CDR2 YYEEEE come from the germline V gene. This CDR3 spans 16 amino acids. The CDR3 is CASSFTGNGANQPQHF. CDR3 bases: TGTGCCAGCAGCTTCACGGGGAACGGAGCAAATCAGCCCCAGCATTTT.

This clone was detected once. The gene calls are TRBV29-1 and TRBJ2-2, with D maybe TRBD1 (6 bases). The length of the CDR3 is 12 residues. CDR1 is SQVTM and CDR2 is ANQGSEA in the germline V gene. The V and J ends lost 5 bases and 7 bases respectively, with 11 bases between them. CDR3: CSVSRGDGELFF. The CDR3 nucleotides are TGCAGCGTTTCCAGGGGCGACGGGGAGCTGTTTTTT.

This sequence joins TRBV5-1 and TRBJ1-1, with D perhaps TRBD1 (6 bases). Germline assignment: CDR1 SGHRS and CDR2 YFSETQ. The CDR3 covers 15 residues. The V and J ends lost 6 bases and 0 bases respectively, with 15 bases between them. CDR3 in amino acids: CASTLRRGMNTEAFF. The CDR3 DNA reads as TGCGCCAGCACCCTGCGGAGGGGGATGAACACTGAAGCTTTCTTT.

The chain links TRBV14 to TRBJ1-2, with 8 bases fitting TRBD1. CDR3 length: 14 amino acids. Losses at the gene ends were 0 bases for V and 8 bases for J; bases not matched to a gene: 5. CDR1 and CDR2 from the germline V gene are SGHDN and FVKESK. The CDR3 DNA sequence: TGTGCCAGCAGCCAAGACCCAGGGGGCTACGGCTACACCTTC. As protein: CASSQDPGGYGYTF. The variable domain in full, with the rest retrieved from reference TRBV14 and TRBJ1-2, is EAGVTQFPSHSVIEKGQTVTLRCDPISGHDNLYWYRRVMGKEIKFLLHFVKESKQDESGMPNNRFLAERTGGTYSTLKVQPAELEDSGVYFCASSQDPGGYGYTFGSGTRLTVV.

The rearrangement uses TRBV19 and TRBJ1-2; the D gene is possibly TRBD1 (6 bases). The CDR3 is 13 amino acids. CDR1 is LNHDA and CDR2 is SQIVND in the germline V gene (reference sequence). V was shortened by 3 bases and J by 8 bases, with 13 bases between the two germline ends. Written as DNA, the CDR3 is TGTGCCAGTAGTATGGCAGGGGTGAACGGCTACACCTTC. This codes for CASSMAGVNGYTF.

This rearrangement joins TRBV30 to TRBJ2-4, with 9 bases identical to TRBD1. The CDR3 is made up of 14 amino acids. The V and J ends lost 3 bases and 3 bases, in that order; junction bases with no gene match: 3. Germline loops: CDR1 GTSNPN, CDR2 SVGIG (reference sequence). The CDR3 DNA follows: TGTGCCTGGAGCAGGACAGGGGACAAAAACATTCAGTACTTC. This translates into CAWSRTGDKNIQYF. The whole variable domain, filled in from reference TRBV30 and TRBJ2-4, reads SQTIHQWPATLVQPVGSPLSLECTVEGTSNPNLYWYRQAAGRGLQLLFYSVGIGQISSEVPQNLSASRPQDRQFILSSKKLLLSDSGFYLCAWSRTGDKNIQYFGAGTRLSVL.

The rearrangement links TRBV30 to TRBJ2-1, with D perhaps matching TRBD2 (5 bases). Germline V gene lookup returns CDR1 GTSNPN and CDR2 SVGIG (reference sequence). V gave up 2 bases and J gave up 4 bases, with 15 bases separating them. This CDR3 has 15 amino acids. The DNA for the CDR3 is TGTGCCTGGAGTCCCCCGGGATCCGGATACAATGAGCAGTTCTTC. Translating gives CAWSPPGSGYNEQFF.

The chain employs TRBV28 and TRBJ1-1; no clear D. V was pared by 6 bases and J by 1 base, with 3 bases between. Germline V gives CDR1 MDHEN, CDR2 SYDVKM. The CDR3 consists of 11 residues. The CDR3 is CASRENTEAFF. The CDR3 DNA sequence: TGTGCCAGCAGGGAGAACACTGAAGCTTTCTTT.

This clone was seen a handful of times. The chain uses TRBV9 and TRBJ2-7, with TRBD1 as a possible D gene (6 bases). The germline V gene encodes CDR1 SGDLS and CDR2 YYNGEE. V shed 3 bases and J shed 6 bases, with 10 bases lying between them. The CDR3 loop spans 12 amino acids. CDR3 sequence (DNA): TGTGCCAGCAGCGACAGGGCTGGCGAGCAGTACTTC. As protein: CASSDRAGEQYF.

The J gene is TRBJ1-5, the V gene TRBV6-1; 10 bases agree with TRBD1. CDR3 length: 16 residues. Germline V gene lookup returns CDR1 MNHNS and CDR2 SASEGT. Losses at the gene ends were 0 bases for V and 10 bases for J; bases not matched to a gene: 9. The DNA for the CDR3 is TGTGCCAGCAGTGAAGCGCCGACAGGGGGCTTAGGCCCCCAGCATTTT. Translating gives CASSEAPTGGLGPQHF.

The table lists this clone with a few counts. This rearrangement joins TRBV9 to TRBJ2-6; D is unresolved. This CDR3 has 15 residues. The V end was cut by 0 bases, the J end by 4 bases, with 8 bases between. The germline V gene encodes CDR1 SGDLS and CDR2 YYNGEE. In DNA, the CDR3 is TGTGCCAGCAGCGTAGCCGGGCTAGGGGCCAACGTCCTGACTTTC. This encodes CASSVAGLGANVLTF. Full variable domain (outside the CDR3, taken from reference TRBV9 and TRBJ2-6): DSGVTQTPKHLITATGQRVTLRCSPRSGDLSVYWYQQSLDQGLQFLIQYYNGEERAKGNILERFSAQQFPDLHSELNLSSLELGDSALYFCASSVAGLGANVLTFGAGSRLTVL.

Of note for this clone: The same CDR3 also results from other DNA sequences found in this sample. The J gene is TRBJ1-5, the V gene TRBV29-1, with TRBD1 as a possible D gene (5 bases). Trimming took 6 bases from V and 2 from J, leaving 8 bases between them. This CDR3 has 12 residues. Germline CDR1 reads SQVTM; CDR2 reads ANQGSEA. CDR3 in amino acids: CSVRDGNQPQHF. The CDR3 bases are TGCAGCGTCCGGGACGGCAATCAGCCCCAGCATTTT.

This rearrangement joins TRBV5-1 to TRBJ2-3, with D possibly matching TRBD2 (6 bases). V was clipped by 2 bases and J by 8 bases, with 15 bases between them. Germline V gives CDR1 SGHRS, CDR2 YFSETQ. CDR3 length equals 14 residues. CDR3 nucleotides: TGCGCCAGCAGCTTCGGGGACTCGGGCGGTACGCAGTATTTT. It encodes CASSFGDSGGTQYF.

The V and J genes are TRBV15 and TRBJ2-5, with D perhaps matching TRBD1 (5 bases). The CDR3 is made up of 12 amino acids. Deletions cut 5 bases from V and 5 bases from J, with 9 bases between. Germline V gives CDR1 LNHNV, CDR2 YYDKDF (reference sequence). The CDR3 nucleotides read TGTGCCACCAGCCCAGGGCTGGAGACCCAGTACTTC. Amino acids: CATSPGLETQYF.

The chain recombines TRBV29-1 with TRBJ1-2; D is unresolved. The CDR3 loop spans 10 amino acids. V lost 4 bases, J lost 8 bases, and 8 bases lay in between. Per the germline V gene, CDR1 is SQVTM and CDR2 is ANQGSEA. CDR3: CSVGNDGYTF. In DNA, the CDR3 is TGCAGCGTTGGTAATGACGGCTACACCTTC.

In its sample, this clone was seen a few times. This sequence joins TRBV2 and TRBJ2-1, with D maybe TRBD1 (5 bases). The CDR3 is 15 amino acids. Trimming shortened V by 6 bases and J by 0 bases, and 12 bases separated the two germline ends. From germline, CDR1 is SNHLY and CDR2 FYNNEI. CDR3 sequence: CASSLTEISYNEQFF. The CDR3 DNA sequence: TGTGCCAGCAGCCTGACAGAGATCTCCTACAATGAGCAGTTCTTC.

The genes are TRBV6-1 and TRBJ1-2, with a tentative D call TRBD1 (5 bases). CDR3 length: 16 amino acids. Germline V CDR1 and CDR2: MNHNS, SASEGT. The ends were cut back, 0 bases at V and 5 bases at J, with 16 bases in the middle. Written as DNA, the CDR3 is TGTGCCAGCAGTGAAGCCTTACCTTCGGGGGGTTATGGCTACACCTTC. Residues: CASSEALPSGGYGYTF.

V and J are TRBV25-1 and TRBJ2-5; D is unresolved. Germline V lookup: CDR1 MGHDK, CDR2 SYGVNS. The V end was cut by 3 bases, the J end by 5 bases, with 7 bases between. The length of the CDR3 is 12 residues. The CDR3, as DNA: TGTGCCAGCAGTGAGTATGCGGAGACCCAGTACTTC. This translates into CASSEYAETQYF. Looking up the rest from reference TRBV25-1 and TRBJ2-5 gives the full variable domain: EADIYQTPRYLVIGTGKKITLECSQTMGHDKMYWYQQDPGMELHLIHYSYGVNSTEKGDLSSESTVSRIRTEHFPLTLESARPSHTSQYLCASSEYAETQYFGPGTRLLVL.